Listed below are T cell receptor beta chains from one sample, sequenced in a study of shared clonotypes between healthy human individuals. Here immunoSEQ multiplex PCR was the method, and the copy in TCRdb shows in-frame clones only, minus some. The data show about 1 million clones, with about 75% seen just once and about 1.5% held by the top ten. The specimen sequenced was memory CD4+ T cells sorted from blood. All receptors derive from a man aged 18 to 35 in good health. Each CDR3 is given with its conserved first and last residue. The D gene is left open where the match is weak. Clone size is stated in some rows and not others, as once, few, many or a class when expanded.

clone size: few; V gene: TRBV19; J gene: TRBJ1-2; D gene: TRBD1; CDR3 protein: CASTSDRTGGYTF; CDR3 DNA: TGTGCCAGTACATCGGACAGGACAGGAGGCTACACCTTC
clone size: .; V gene: TRBV18; J gene: TRBJ2-5; D gene: .; CDR3 protein: CASSPPVGRQETQYF; CDR3 DNA: TGTGCCAGCTCACCACCAGTAGGCAGACAAGAGACCCAGTACTTC
clone size: .; V gene: TRBV19; J gene: TRBJ2-2; D gene: .; CDR3 protein: CATRGWVNTGELFF; CDR3 DNA: TGTGCCACCAGGGGCTGGGTTAATACCGGGGAGCTGTTTTTT
clone size: .; V gene: TRBV12-5; J gene: TRBJ2-5; D gene: .; CDR3 protein: CASGLVLGRGMTQYF; CDR3 DNA: TGTGCTAGTGGTTTGGTACTAGGCAGGGGAATGACCCAGTACTTC
clone size: .; V gene: TRBV5-1; J gene: TRBJ2-5; D gene: TRBD2; CDR3 protein: CASSPGLANTVETQYF; CDR3 DNA: TGCGCCAGCAGCCCGGGACTAGCGAACACGGTAGAGACCCAGTACTTC
clone size: .; V gene: TRBV28; J gene: TRBJ1-6; D gene: .; CDR3 protein: CASTTGGPYYNSPLHF; CDR3 DNA: TGTGCCAGCACCACGGGGGGTCCCTATTATAATTCACCCCTCCACTTT
clone size: .; V gene: TRBV30; J gene: TRBJ1-4; D gene: TRBD1; CDR3 protein: CAWSEGTGVEKLFF; CDR3 DNA: TGTGCCTGGAGTGAGGGGACAGGGGTTGAAAAACTGTTTTTT
clone size: .; V gene: TRBV7-9; J gene: TRBJ2-3; D gene: TRBD1; CDR3 protein: CASSWGDRGSTDTQYF; CDR3 DNA: TGTGCCAGCAGCTGGGGGGACAGGGGAAGCACAGATACGCAGTATTTT
clone size: once; V gene: TRBV27; J gene: TRBJ2-7; D gene: TRBD1; CDR3 protein: CASSGDRSYEQYF; CDR3 DNA: TGTGCCAGCAGTGGGGACAGGTCCTACGAGCAGTACTTC
clone size: few; V gene: TRBV28; J gene: TRBJ2-5; D gene: TRBD1; CDR3 protein: CASRGDREETQYF; CDR3 DNA: TGTGCCAGCAGAGGGGACAGGGAAGAGACCCAGTACTTC
clone size: once; V gene: TRBV10-3; J gene: TRBJ2-1; D gene: TRBD1; CDR3 protein: CAISTEDRQSRNEQFF; CDR3 DNA: TGTGCCATCAGCACAGAGGACAGGCAAAGTCGCAATGAGCAGTTCTTC
clone size: .; V gene: TRBV19; J gene: TRBJ1-2; D gene: .; CDR3 protein: CASTLGAVYGYTF; CDR3 DNA: TGTGCCAGTACCCTGGGGGCAGTCTATGGCTACACCTTC
clone size: .; V gene: TRBV28; J gene: TRBJ1-1; D gene: TRBD1; CDR3 protein: CASSLRQGGTEAFF; CDR3 DNA: TGTGCCAGCAGTCTACGACAGGGAGGCACTGAAGCTTTCTTT
clone size: .; V gene: TRBV2; J gene: TRBJ1-6; D gene: .; CDR3 protein: CASSEGPLSSSYNSPLHF; CDR3 DNA: TGTGCCAGCAGTGAAGGGCCCCTTTCTAGCTCCTATAATTCACCCCTCCACTTT
clone size: .; V gene: TRBV11-3; J gene: TRBJ1-3; D gene: .; CDR3 protein: CASSLDRPVGNTIYF; CDR3 DNA: TGTGCCAGCAGCTTAGATCGGCCGGTTGGAAACACCATATATTTT
clone size: few; V gene: TRBV29-1; J gene: TRBJ1-1; D gene: .; CDR3 protein: CSVGSDTEAFF; CDR3 DNA: TGCAGCGTGGGGTCCGACACTGAAGCTTTCTTT
clone size: .; V gene: TRBV28; J gene: TRBJ2-5; D gene: .; CDR3 protein: CASTLGRKETQYF; CDR3 DNA: TGTGCCAGCACCCTGGGGAGAAAAGAGACCCAGTACTTC
clone size: .; V gene: TRBV18; J gene: TRBJ2-7; D gene: TRBD1; CDR3 protein: CASSETGGWDEQYF; CDR3 DNA: TGTGCCAGCTCCGAGACAGGGGGCTGGGACGAGCAGTACTTC
clone size: .; V gene: TRBV2; J gene: TRBJ2-5; D gene: TRBD2; CDR3 protein: CASKVAGGSGTQYF; CDR3 DNA: TGTGCCAGCAAGGTAGCGGGGGGGTCCGGGACCCAGTACTTC
clone size: .; V gene: TRBV19; J gene: TRBJ1-4; D gene: .; CDR3 protein: CASSVTYATNEKLFF; CDR3 DNA: TGTGCCAGTAGTGTGACGTATGCAACTAATGAAAAACTGTTTTTT
clone size: .; V gene: TRBV15; J gene: TRBJ1-6; D gene: .; CDR3 protein: CATSRDRGRVYNSPLHF; CDR3 DNA: TGTGCCACCAGCAGAGATCGGGGACGGGTCTATAATTCACCCCTCCACTTT
clone size: once; V gene: TRBV7-2; J gene: TRBJ2-3; D gene: .; CDR3 protein: CASSWRGRGTDTQYF; CDR3 DNA: TGTGCCAGCAGCTGGAGGGGTCGGGGCACAGATACGCAGTATTTT
clone size: few; V gene: TRBV25-1; J gene: TRBJ1-4; D gene: TRBD1; CDR3 protein: CASSESPGTGFGEKLFF; CDR3 DNA: TGTGCCAGCAGTGAATCCCCCGGGACAGGGTTCGGCGAAAAACTGTTTTTT
clone size: .; V gene: TRBV6-5; J gene: TRBJ2-1; D gene: .; CDR3 protein: CASSLGLMQFF; CDR3 DNA: TGTGCCAGCAGTCTCGGACTAATGCAGTTCTTC
clone size: once; V gene: TRBV6-1; J gene: TRBJ2-3; D gene: .; CDR3 protein: CASSPRNTDTQYF; CDR3 DNA: TGTGCCAGCAGTCCACGGAACACAGATACGCAGTATTTT
clone size: .; V gene: TRBV10-3; J gene: TRBJ1-1; D gene: TRBD1; CDR3 protein: CAISNRGTTEAFF; CDR3 DNA: TGTGCCATCAGTAACAGGGGAACCACTGAAGCTTTCTTT
clone size: once; V gene: TRBV5-4; J gene: TRBJ2-7; D gene: .; CDR3 protein: CASSLAGRAYEQYF; CDR3 DNA: TGTGCCAGCAGCTTGGCGGGCCGGGCCTACGAGCAGTACTTC
clone size: once; V gene: TRBV10-3; J gene: TRBJ2-7; D gene: TRBD2; CDR3 protein: CAIKGTSGGTYEQYF; CDR3 DNA: TGTGCCATCAAGGGGACTAGCGGGGGAACCTACGAGCAGTACTTC
clone size: .; V gene: TRBV6-5; J gene: TRBJ2-1; D gene: TRBD2; CDR3 protein: CASSYGLADGEQFF; CDR3 DNA: TGTGCCAGCAGTTACGGGCTAGCGGATGGTGAGCAGTTCTTC
clone size: .; V gene: TRBV10-3; J gene: TRBJ2-3; D gene: .; CDR3 protein: CAISESKGGSTDTQYF; CDR3 DNA: TGTGCCATCAGTGAGTCGAAAGGGGGAAGCACAGATACGCAGTATTTT
clone size: .; V gene: TRBV7-2; J gene: TRBJ2-5; D gene: TRBD2; CDR3 protein: CASRRGSGTSIETQYF; CDR3 DNA: TGTGCCAGCAGACGTGGTTCTGGGACTAGCATAGAGACCCAGTACTTC
clone size: .; V gene: TRBV7-9; J gene: TRBJ1-4; D gene: .; CDR3 protein: CASSLGVGGDEKLFF; CDR3 DNA: TGTGCCAGCAGCTTAGGAGTAGGGGGAGATGAAAAACTGTTTTTT
clone size: .; V gene: TRBV30; J gene: TRBJ1-1; D gene: TRBD1; CDR3 protein: CAWIGTVLAFF; CDR3 DNA: TGTGCCTGGATTGGGACAGTCTTGGCTTTCTTT
clone size: .; V gene: TRBV19; J gene: TRBJ2-5; D gene: .; CDR3 protein: CASSDQARGTQYF; CDR3 DNA: TGTGCCAGTAGTGACCAGGCGAGAGGGACCCAGTACTTC
clone size: .; V gene: TRBV29-1; J gene: TRBJ2-1; D gene: .; CDR3 protein: CSVPGPSYNEQFF; CDR3 DNA: TGCAGCGTTCCGGGACCCTCTTACAATGAGCAGTTCTTC
clone size: once; V gene: TRBV15; J gene: TRBJ2-2; D gene: TRBD1; CDR3 protein: CATRRKGTGNTGELFF; CDR3 DNA: TGTGCCACCAGAAGGAAGGGGACAGGAAACACCGGGGAGCTGTTTTTT
clone size: .; V gene: TRBV10-3; J gene: TRBJ2-1; D gene: .; CDR3 protein: CASQGNEQFF; CDR3 DNA: TGTGCCAGCCAGGGGAATGAGCAGTTCTTC
clone size: once; V gene: TRBV5-4; J gene: TRBJ1-2; D gene: TRBD1; CDR3 protein: CASSLTGTDYGYTF; CDR3 DNA: TGTGCCAGCAGCCTTACCGGGACAGACTATGGCTACACCTTC
clone size: .; V gene: TRBV11-3; J gene: TRBJ1-4; D gene: .; CDR3 protein: CASSLGSHEKLFF; CDR3 DNA: TGTGCCAGCAGCTTAGGGAGTCATGAAAAACTGTTTTTT
clone size: .; V gene: TRBV7-8; J gene: TRBJ2-1; D gene: TRBD1; CDR3 protein: CASSLAGTVRLIEQFF; CDR3 DNA: TGTGCCAGCAGCTTAGCAGGGACAGTCCGCCTAATTGAGCAGTTCTTC
clone size: .; V gene: TRBV23-1; J gene: TRBJ2-7; D gene: .; CDR3 protein: CASSQTPGSYEQYF; CDR3 DNA: TGCGCCAGCAGTCAAACCCCCGGATCCTACGAGCAGTACTTC
clone size: .; V gene: TRBV5-1; J gene: TRBJ2-3; D gene: .; CDR3 protein: CASSLSVLDTQYF; CDR3 DNA: TGCGCCAGCAGCTTGTCGGTCCTGGATACGCAGTATTTT
clone size: few; V gene: TRBV6-1; J gene: TRBJ2-7; D gene: .; CDR3 protein: CASSPGSTYEQYF; CDR3 DNA: TGTGCCAGCAGTCCGGGGTCAACCTACGAGCAGTACTTC
clone size: once; V gene: TRBV20-1; J gene: TRBJ2-2; D gene: .; CDR3 protein: CSAPRTGELFF; CDR3 DNA: TGCAGTGCCCCTCGTACCGGGGAGCTGTTTTTT
clone size: .; V gene: TRBV5-6; J gene: TRBJ2-1; D gene: .; CDR3 protein: CASRSWAYNEQFF; CDR3 DNA: TGTGCCAGCAGGTCGTGGGCCTACAATGAGCAGTTCTTC
clone size: .; V gene: TRBV2; J gene: TRBJ2-4; D gene: .; CDR3 protein: CASSFDRNKNIQYF; CDR3 DNA: TGTGCCAGCAGTTTTGACAGAAACAAGAACATTCAGTACTTC
clone size: .; V gene: TRBV7-2; J gene: TRBJ2-3; D gene: .; CDR3 protein: CASSVTWWAANTDTQYF; CDR3 DNA: TGTGCCAGCAGCGTAACATGGTGGGCGGCGAACACAGATACGCAGTATTTT
clone size: .; V gene: TRBV10-3; J gene: TRBJ1-2; D gene: .; CDR3 protein: CATRGGLGNGYTF; CDR3 DNA: TGTGCCACCCGGGGGGGGTTGGGTAATGGCTACACCTTC
clone size: .; V gene: TRBV7-2; J gene: TRBJ2-5; D gene: .; CDR3 protein: CASSLTSGLGAETQYF; CDR3 DNA: TGTGCCAGCAGCTTAACGTCTGGGTTGGGGGCCGAGACCCAGTACTTC
clone size: .; V gene: TRBV7-9; J gene: TRBJ1-1; D gene: .; CDR3 protein: CASSLSPMANTEAFF; CDR3 DNA: TGTGCCAGCAGCTTGTCTCCCATGGCGAACACTGAAGCTTTCTTT
clone size: .; V gene: TRBV18; J gene: TRBJ2-3; D gene: TRBD1; CDR3 protein: CASSGTGITDTQYF; CDR3 DNA: TGTGCCAGCTCAGGGACAGGAATCACAGATACGCAGTATTTT
clone size: .; V gene: TRBV28; J gene: TRBJ2-1; D gene: TRBD1; CDR3 protein: CASGTGPGTGNYNEQFF; CDR3 DNA: TGTGCCAGCGGGACGGGTCCCGGGACAGGGAACTACAATGAGCAGTTCTTC
clone size: .; V gene: TRBV6-1; J gene: TRBJ2-7; D gene: TRBD2; CDR3 protein: CASSAPGLAGSSYEQYF; CDR3 DNA: TGTGCCAGCAGTGCCCCGGGACTAGCGGGTTCTTCCTACGAGCAGTACTTC
clone size: .; V gene: TRBV6-1; J gene: TRBJ2-1; D gene: .; CDR3 protein: CASSEARAVSSYNEQFF; CDR3 DNA: TGTGCCAGCAGTGAAGCGAGAGCGGTGAGCTCCTACAATGAGCAGTTCTTC
clone size: .; V gene: TRBV5-6; J gene: TRBJ2-1; D gene: .; CDR3 protein: CASSRLNEQFF; CDR3 DNA: TGTGCCAGCAGCCGACTGAATGAGCAGTTCTTC